This TCR beta chain was found in a study of T cells in narcolepsy. The wider study: Patients with NT1 or NT2 and healthy control donors were enrolled.

V was clipped by 1 base and J by 4 bases, with 16 bases between them. CDR1 and CDR2 from the germline V gene are LGHNA and YSLEER. The length of the CDR3 is 17 residues. Regarding the study as a whole: Same-patient CSF and blood CD4+ T cell clonotypes included HCRT-specific and TRIB2-specific autoreactive ones. Reportedly, autoreactive clonotypes were serially detected in patients' blood but not controls'. No autoreactive T cell clone sequences appeared in some memory CD4+ repertoires.

Method: immunoSEQ multiplex PCR; TCRdb's copy keeps in-frame clones and lacks some. Of nearly 25,000 clones listed, 60% to 75% are singletons. This clone was observed a handful of times. The antigen is undetermined. The clonotype was recovered from a human donor in good health. The sequenced material came from memory (CD45RA-) CD4+ T cells from blood. The J gene is TRBJ2-2, the V gene TRBV4-3; D possibly corresponds to TRBD2 (7 bases). The CDR3 region has the DNA TGCGCCAGCAGCCAAGGGGGGGGCGCAGTGTCCACCGGGGAGCTGTTTTTT. Protein: CASSQGGGAVSTGELFF.